This T cell receptor beta chain was sequenced during a study of shared clonotypes between healthy human individuals. Genomic DNA of each subset was evenly split across several immunoSEQ plates. Repertoires were generated with immunoSEQ multiplex PCR, while TCRdb's copy carries only in-frame clones and drops some. The table has roughly 1 million clones, roughly 74% seen once. V lost 5 bases, J lost 0 bases, and 13 bases lay in between. This CDR3 has 16 amino acids. Per the germline V gene, CDR1 is SGHTA and CDR2 is FQGNSA. Points on this clone: Its antigen is unknown.

Study findings and constraints: When naive CD4 clonotypes were compared across a few donors, approximately 4.9% were shared. Limitation of the genetic and exposure-history diversity represented came from the few donors.

The receptor was derived from a man aged 18-30 years in good health. Some clones in this sample may be carry-over from other donors' samples. Sequenced sample: memory CD4+ T cells from PBMCs. Subset defined: CD45RA-negative fraction. V is TRBV7-2 and J is TRBJ2-2; D might be TRBD1 (5 bases). As DNA, the CDR3 is TGTGCCAGCAGCCCTCAGGGCCCACCGAACACCGGGGAGCTGTTTTTT. Residues: CASSPQGPPNTGELFF. Full variable domain (missing parts from reference TRBV7-2 and TRBJ2-2): GAGVSQSPSNKVTEKGKDVELRCDPISGHTALYWYRQSLGQGLEFLIYFQGNSAPDKSGLPSDRFSAERTGGSVSTLTIQRTQQEDSAVYLCASSPQGPPNTGELFFGEGSRLTVL.